One sample yielded the 26 T cell receptor beta chains listed below, sequenced in a study of T cells after yellow fever vaccination. TCRdb itself ran the 5' RACE reads through MiXCR, one entry per CDR3 protein. The data hold under 400,000 distinct CDR3 sequences, with around 13% observed a single time. Sample: CD4+ T cells sorted from PBMCs, taken 15 days after the yellow fever booster vaccination. The receptors shown here come from a young man who received the YFV17D yellow fever vaccine.

This clonotype has just a few counts. V usage is TRBV14 and J usage is TRBJ2-2, with 7 bases aligning to TRBD1. Trimming removed 1 base from V and 0 bases from J; junction bases left unmatched: 8. CDR3 length equals 18 residues. The germline V gene has CDR1 SGHDN and CDR2 FVKESK. The CDR3 DNA reads TGTGCCAGCAGCCAAGGGGATGGGGACAGAGCGAACACCGGGGAGCTGTTTTTT. Residues: CASSQGDGDRANTGELFF.

The V gene is TRBV20-1, the J gene TRBJ2-5; TRBD2 matches at 13 bases. V lost 6 bases and J lost 1; bases outside the gene matches: 5. The CDR3 sequence is 15 residues long. CDR1 and CDR2 (germline): DFQATT, SNEGSKA (reference sequence). CDR3 in amino acids: CSASGLAGVQETQYF. The CDR3 nucleotides are TGCAGTGCCTCTGGACTAGCGGGGGTCCAAGAGACCCAGTACTTC.

The genes are TRBV7-2 and TRBJ2-7; D is unresolved. CDR1 is SGHTA and CDR2 is FQGNSA in the germline V gene. The V gene lost 5 bases and the J gene lost 1 base, with 12 bases spanning the gap. CDR3 size: 14 residues. The CDR3, as DNA: TGTGCCAGCAGCCCCGGGTGGGTATCCTACGAGCAGTACTTC. Its translation: CASSPGWVSYEQYF. Complete variable domain (other parts from reference TRBV7-2 and TRBJ2-7): GAGVSQSPSNKVTEKGKDVELRCDPISGHTALYWYRQSLGQGLEFLIYFQGNSAPDKSGLPSDRFSAERTGGSVSTLTIQRTQQEDSAVYLCASSPGWVSYEQYFGPGTRLTVT.

This chain joins TRBV2 and TRBJ1-3; TRBD1 might be the D (5 bases). Deletions cut 6 bases from V and 0 bases from J, with 21 bases between. CDR1 is SNHLY and CDR2 is FYNNEI in the germline V gene. The CDR3 consists of 18 residues. The CDR3 DNA reads TGTGCCAGCAGATTTCGGCAAGGGACTGCGAGCTCTGGAAACACCATATATTTT. This translates into CASRFRQGTASSGNTIYF.

The chain combines TRBV29-1 with TRBJ2-3; 8 bases match TRBD2. The junction had 7 bases not matched to a gene; V was cut back by 5 bases and J by 3 bases. CDR3 size: 14 residues. Per the germline V gene, CDR1 is SQVTM and CDR2 is ANQGSEA. CDR3 loop: CSVREGGTTDTQYF. The CDR3 nucleotides read TGCAGCGTTCGGGAGGGGGGGACGACAGATACGCAGTATTTT.

The V gene is TRBV11-2, the J gene TRBJ1-3, with 9 bases identical to TRBD1. The junction had 12 bases not matched to a gene; V was cut back by 4 bases and J by 8 bases. The germline V gene has CDR1 SGHAT and CDR2 FQNNGV. The CDR3 loop spans 16 amino acids. CDR3 loop: CASSSRLGTGRDTIYF. The CDR3 DNA reads as TGTGCCAGCAGCTCGAGATTGGGGACAGGGAGAGACACCATATATTTT.

This clonotype appeared a few times. J is TRBJ2-3 and V is TRBV10-3; possibly TRBD1 for D (6 bases). Deletions cut 4 bases from V and 2 bases from J, with 10 bases between. CDR1 ENHRY and CDR2 SYGVKD come from the germline V gene. CDR3 length equals 14 residues. CDR3 sequence reads: CAISAQGDTDTQYF. CDR3 nucleotide sequence: TGTGCCATCAGTGCACAGGGAGACACAGATACGCAGTATTTT.

V is TRBV11-3 and J is TRBJ2-3; D may be TRBD1 (5 bases). The CDR3 covers 14 residues. Germline lookup yields CDR1 SGHNT and CDR2 YENEEA. V gave up 5 bases and J gave up 6 bases, with 15 bases separating them. The CDR3 bases are TGTGCCAGCAGCCGCACAGGAGCATTTGATACGCAGTATTTT. Translating gives CASSRTGAFDTQYF. The full variable domain, with the rest looked up from reference TRBV11-3 and TRBJ2-3, is EAGVVQSPRYKIIEKKQPVAFWCNPISGHNTLYWYLQNLGQGPELLIRYENEEAVDDSQLPKDRFSAERLKGVDSTLKIQPAELGDSAVYLCASSRTGAFDTQYFGPGTRLTVL.

The gene calls are TRBV6-5 and TRBJ2-3; D gene unclear. Trimming stripped 11 bases from V and 0 bases from J, with 6 bases between. The CDR3 runs to 11 residues. Germline V gene lookup returns CDR1 MNHEY and CDR2 SVGAGI. The DNA for the CDR3 is TGTGCCGCAGCTAGCACAGATACGCAGTATTTT. This encodes CAAASTDTQYF.

This clonotype was observed a few times. The chain uses TRBV5-5 and TRBJ2-7; no clear D. The CDR3 runs 16 residues. Germline assignment: CDR1 SGHKS and CDR2 YYEKEE (reference sequence). Trimming stripped 2 bases from V and 4 bases from J, with 19 bases between. CDR3 amino acids: CASSFSPTVALYEQYV. For the CDR3, the DNA is TGTGCCAGCAGCTTTTCCCCCACAGTAGCACTGTACGAGCAGTACGTC.

The rearrangement uses TRBV5-6 and TRBJ2-7, with D uncertain. The V gene's germline CDR1 is SGHDT and CDR2 YYEEEE. The V and J ends lost 4 bases and 3 bases respectively, with 11 bases between them. The CDR3 has 13 residues. The CDR3 DNA sequence: TGTGCCAGCAGCAAGGGATTCGGCTACGAGCAGTACTTC. This translates into CASSKGFGYEQYF.

The gene calls are TRBV7-6 and TRBJ1-3, with 7 bases matching TRBD1. With 5 bases clipped from V and 6 bases from J, the junction kept 7 bases outside the gene matches. The CDR3 runs to 14 residues. Germline V gene lookup returns CDR1 SGHVS and CDR2 FNYEAQ. In nucleotides, the CDR3 is TGTGCCAGCAGCCCTACAGGGGCGATAAACACCATATATTTT. Its protein is CASSPTGAINTIYF. The entire variable domain, with the rest obtained from reference TRBV7-6 and TRBJ1-3, is as follows: GAGVSQSPRYKVTKRGQDVALRCDPISGHVSLYWYRQALGQGPEFLTYFNYEAQQDKSGLPNDRFSAERPEGSISTLTIQRTEQRDSAMYRCASSPTGAINTIYFGEGSWLTVV.

This chain uses TRBV7-2 with TRBJ1-2; TRBD1 might be the D (6 bases). V gave up 5 bases and J gave up 4 bases, with 20 bases separating them. The germline V gene has CDR1 SGHTA and CDR2 FQGNSA. The CDR3 spans 16 residues. CDR3 sequence: CASSESRRYRAYGYTF. DNA of the CDR3: TGTGCCAGCAGCGAAAGCCGACGGTACAGGGCCTATGGCTACACCTTC.

This clonotype has just a few counts. This chain links TRBV2 with TRBJ1-5, with D possibly TRBD1 on 6 matching bases. The V end was cut by 4 bases, the J end by 0 bases, with 10 bases between. CDR1 and CDR2 from the germline V gene are SNHLY and FYNNEI. This CDR3 has 15 amino acids. The CDR3 spells CASSGQVYSNQPQHF. The CDR3 coding sequence is TGTGCCAGCAGTGGACAGGTTTATAGCAATCAGCCCCAGCATTTT.

This chain connects TRBV12-3 or TRBV12-4 to TRBJ2-3; 9 bases are a match to TRBD2. There are 16 residues in the CDR3. The ends lost 5 bases at V and 2 bases at J; junction bases unmatched: 8. The CDR3 spells CASSPPASGVTDTQYF. DNA of the CDR3: TGTGCCAGCAGTCCTCCCGCTAGCGGGGTCACAGATACGCAGTATTTT.

A few counts support this clonotype. This chain links TRBV5-1 with TRBJ2-3, with 8 bases aligning to TRBD2. The CDR3 has 17 amino acids. Germline CDR1 reads SGHRS; CDR2 reads YFSETQ. V shed 3 bases and J 2 bases; nucleotides not matched to a gene: 11. CDR3: CASSWDRSGGNTDTQYF. The CDR3 nucleotides are TGCGCCAGCAGCTGGGATAGAAGCGGGGGAAACACAGATACGCAGTATTTT.

This clonotype turned up a few times. This chain links TRBV6-2 or TRBV6-3 with TRBJ2-7; unclear D gene. Germline V CDR1 and CDR2: MNHEY, SVGEGT. Trimming stripped 0 bases from V and 1 base from J, with 4 bases between. The CDR3 is 13 amino acids. CDR3 DNA: TGTGCCAGCAGTTACTCCCTTTCCTACGAGCAGTACGTC. This gives the protein CASSYSLSYEQYV.

This chain joins TRBV5-1 and TRBJ1-6; maybe TRBD1 (6 bases). CDR1 is SGHRS, CDR2 YFSETQ, per germline. The V and J ends lost 7 bases and 9 bases respectively, with 17 bases between them. CDR3 length: 14 residues. DNA for the CDR3: TGCGCCAGCCGACTCCCGGACAGACCTTCACCCCTCCACTTT. This translates into CASRLPDRPSPLHF.

This chain uses TRBV7-3 with TRBJ2-2; unclear D gene. The CDR3 covers 14 residues. Germline V lookup: CDR1 SGHTA, CDR2 FQGTGA. The germline V and J ends were trimmed by 2 bases and 2 bases, with 6 bases remaining between them. The CDR3: CASSLARNTGELFF. The DNA of the CDR3 is TGTGCCAGCAGCTTAGCTCGCAACACCGGGGAGCTGTTTTTT. The full variable domain, its missing parts supplied by reference TRBV7-3 and TRBJ2-2, is GAGVSQTPSNKVTEKGKYVELRCDPISGHTALYWYRQSLGQGPEFLIYFQGTGAADDSGLPNDRFFAVRPEGSVSTLKIQRTERGDSAVYLCASSLARNTGELFFGEGSRLTVL.

This clonotype was seen a few times. V is TRBV12-3 or TRBV12-4 and J is TRBJ2-2; D might be TRBD1 or TRBD2, each matching 6 bases. V was trimmed by 3 bases and J by 4 bases, leaving 15 bases between them. CDR3 length: 16 residues. CDR3 amino acids: CASSFGTGAGTGELFF. In DNA form, the CDR3 reads TGTGCCAGCAGTTTTGGGACGGGGGCAGGCACCGGGGAGCTGTTTTTT.

This clonotype has only a few counts. The gene calls are TRBV3-1 and TRBJ1-3; D not certain. This CDR3 spans 15 amino acids. CDR1 and CDR2 (germline): LGHDT, YNNKEL (reference sequence). The germline V and J ends were trimmed by 2 bases and 0 bases, with 8 bases remaining between them. The CDR3 sequence is CASSQRPISGNTIYF. The CDR3 DNA sequence: TGTGCCAGCAGCCAACGACCCATCTCTGGAAACACCATATATTTT. Filled out from reference TRBV3-1 and TRBJ1-3, the complete variable domain reads DTAVSQTPKYLVTQMGNDKSIKCEQNLGHDTMYWYKQDSKKFLKIMFSYNNKELIINETVPNRFSPKSPDKAHLNLHINSLELGDSAVYFCASSQRPISGNTIYFGEGSWLTVV.

The chain is built from TRBV4-3 and TRBJ2-3; TRBD2 is a possible D gene (7 bases). This CDR3 contains 16 residues. Germline V gives CDR1 LGHNA, CDR2 YSLEER. Deletions cut 1 base from V and 4 bases from J, with 15 bases between. CDR3 region: CASSQAGGGWSDTQYF. In DNA form, the CDR3 reads TGCGCCAGCAGCCAAGCTGGCGGGGGCTGGTCAGATACGCAGTATTTT.

This clonotype showed up just once. The chain employs TRBV7-3 and TRBJ2-5, with TRBD2 matching 7 bases. Germline V gene sequence: CDR1 SGHTA, CDR2 FQGTGA. The CDR3 consists of 14 residues. V dropped 4 bases and J dropped 5; count of bases not matched to a gene: 7. CDR3 nucleotides: TGTGCCAGCAGCTATCAGGGTAGCGGGGAGACCCAGTACTTC. Translating it yields CASSYQGSGETQYF.

This clonotype appeared a few times. The chain uses TRBV7-6 and TRBJ2-7; 7 bases are a match to TRBD1. The CDR3 runs to 15 residues. With 4 bases clipped from V and 1 base from J, the junction kept 7 bases outside the gene matches. The germline CDR1 and CDR2 sequences are SGHVS and FNYEAQ. The CDR3 DNA follows: TGTGCCAGCAGCTCACCGGGACAGTCATCCTACGAGCAGTACTTC. Amino acids: CASSSPGQSSYEQYF.

This clonotype came up a few times. The chain uses TRBV18 and TRBJ2-7; 8 nucleotides line up with TRBD1. V gave up 2 bases and J gave up 2 bases; unmatched junction bases: 5. Per germline, CDR1 KGHSH and CDR2 LQKENI. This CDR3 is 15 amino acids long. The CDR3 here is CASSPGQGATYEQYV. The DNA for the CDR3 is TGTGCCAGCTCACCAGGGCAGGGGGCGACCTACGAGCAGTACGTC.

This clonotype was counted a few times. The chain combines TRBV2 with TRBJ2-2; no clear D gene. The V end was cut by 11 bases, the J end by 5 bases, with 12 bases between. The CDR3 contains 12 residues. Germline-derived CDR1 and CDR2 are SNHLY and FYNNEI. Here the CDR3 DNA reads TGTGCCGGCCGGGTATTTACCGGGGAGCTGTTTTTT. Protein product: CAGRVFTGELFF.